This is a list of T cell receptor beta chains from one sample in a study of blood T cell repertoires in COVID-19. Sequenced by immunoSEQ multiplex PCR; TCRdb stores in-frame clones only, minus some. The sample shows around 38,000 clones, about 88% of them seen only once. The sample consisted of peripheral blood. The receptors stem from a human donor in a cohort sampled during active COVID-19. Each CDR3 is given with its conserved first and last residue. The D gene is left open where the match is weak. Some rows mark clone size as missing; the rest say once, few, many or name a class of expanded clone.

CDR3nt: TGTGCCAGCACTGACAGGGTAGTGCAGTACTTC
CDR3aa: CASTDRVVQYF
j_gene: TRBJ2-7
d_gene: TRBD1
v_gene: TRBV28
abundance: NA

CDR3nt: TGTGCCCGCAGCGCATACCCGGGGGGTTGGGGGGAGACCCAGTACTTC
CDR3aa: CARSAYPGGWGETQYF
j_gene: TRBJ2-5
d_gene: TRBD2
v_gene: TRBV5-5
abundance: NA

CDR3nt: TGCGCCAGCAGCTTGGCGGACAGTCCTAACTATGGCTACACCTTC
CDR3aa: CASSLADSPNYGYTF
j_gene: TRBJ1-2
d_gene: NA
v_gene: TRBV5-1
abundance: NA

CDR3nt: TGTGCCAGCTCATCCGACAGGCGTACCGGGGAGCTGTTTTTT
CDR3aa: CASSSDRRTGELFF
j_gene: TRBJ2-2
d_gene: NA
v_gene: TRBV18
abundance: NA

CDR3nt: TGTGCCAGCAGTTACAACCCACGCCTAGCGGGACAAACCCGGGGCAAAAACATTCAGTACTTC
CDR3aa: CASSYNPRLAGQTRGKNIQYF
j_gene: TRBJ2-4
d_gene: TRBD2
v_gene: TRBV6-2/TRBV6-3
abundance: NA

CDR3nt: TGTGCCAGCAGTGAGGGGGCAGGGCAGATCTACGAGCAGTACTTC
CDR3aa: CASSEGAGQIYEQYF
j_gene: TRBJ2-7
d_gene: NA
v_gene: TRBV2
abundance: NA

CDR3nt: TGTGCCAGCAGCCGGCAGGGGACAGGGGGGTTGTTCGGGGAGCTGTTTTTT
CDR3aa: CASSRQGTGGLFGELFF
j_gene: TRBJ2-2
d_gene: TRBD1
v_gene: TRBV5-6
abundance: NA

CDR3nt: TGTGCCAGCAGCTTCAAGCGGGAGGCGTTCTTC
CDR3aa: CASSFKREAFF
j_gene: TRBJ2-1
d_gene: TRBD2
v_gene: TRBV7-6
abundance: NA

CDR3nt: TGTGCCAGCAGCACGGGACAGGGATACGGGCAGTACTTC
CDR3aa: CASSTGQGYGQYF
j_gene: TRBJ2-7
d_gene: TRBD1
v_gene: TRBV5-4
abundance: once

CDR3nt: TGTGCCAGCAGTTTTGGAGGCAAAAACATTCAGTACTTC
CDR3aa: CASSFGGKNIQYF
j_gene: TRBJ2-4
d_gene: NA
v_gene: TRBV12-3/TRBV12-4
abundance: once

CDR3nt: TGTGCCAGCAGCGACGGCACTACAGGGTCGCGAGGCACTGAAGCTTTCTTT
CDR3aa: CASSDGTTGSRGTEAFF
j_gene: TRBJ1-1
d_gene: NA
v_gene: TRBV5-5
abundance: NA

CDR3nt: TGTGCCAGCAGCGTTACCGGGACACATCAAGAGACCCAGTACTTC
CDR3aa: CASSVTGTHQETQYF
j_gene: TRBJ2-5
d_gene: NA
v_gene: TRBV3-1/TRBV3-2
abundance: NA

CDR3nt: TGTGCCAGCAGCAAACGCCAGGGTGACTTATACGAGCAGTACTTC
CDR3aa: CASSKRQGDLYEQYF
j_gene: TRBJ2-7
d_gene: NA
v_gene: TRBV21-1
abundance: NA

CDR3nt: TGTGCCAGTATAGGGACAGGGAGCAGTGGCTACACCTTC
CDR3aa: CASIGTGSSGYTF
j_gene: TRBJ1-2
d_gene: TRBD1
v_gene: TRBV19
abundance: NA

CDR3nt: TGCAGTGCTAGTAAAAACGGGGAGTTCAGTCAGCCCCAGCATTTT
CDR3aa: CSASKNGEFSQPQHF
j_gene: TRBJ1-5
d_gene: NA
v_gene: TRBV20-1
abundance: NA

CDR3nt: TGTGCCAGCAGCCAAGATCTTATGGACATCCCCTTTCGAGAGACCCAGTACTTC
CDR3aa: CASSQDLMDIPFRETQYF
j_gene: TRBJ2-5
d_gene: NA
v_gene: TRBV3-1/TRBV3-2
abundance: NA

CDR3nt: TGCGCCAGCAGCTTGCAGGGGGACAGCAATCAGCCCCAGCATTTT
CDR3aa: CASSLQGDSNQPQHF
j_gene: TRBJ1-5
d_gene: TRBD1
v_gene: TRBV5-1
abundance: NA

CDR3nt: TGTGCCAGCAGCTTAAGACCCCTCCCAAGACTAGCGGGAGAATACGAGCAGTACTTC
CDR3aa: CASSLRPLPRLAGEYEQYF
j_gene: TRBJ2-7
d_gene: TRBD2
v_gene: TRBV7-9
abundance: NA

CDR3nt: TGTGCCAGTAGTGCTGACAGCTTTGGGTACGAGCAGTACTTC
CDR3aa: CASSADSFGYEQYF
j_gene: TRBJ2-7
d_gene: NA
v_gene: TRBV19
abundance: NA

CDR3nt: TGTGCCAGCAGCTTGGGGACAGTGAACACTGAAGCTTTCTTT
CDR3aa: CASSLGTVNTEAFF
j_gene: TRBJ1-1
d_gene: NA
v_gene: TRBV5-5
abundance: once

CDR3nt: TGTGCCAGCAGACTAGCGACTAGCACAGATACGCAGTATTTT
CDR3aa: CASRLATSTDTQYF
j_gene: TRBJ2-3
d_gene: TRBD2
v_gene: TRBV7-2
abundance: NA

CDR3nt: TGTGCCAGCAGTCTCCCGGCCGACAGAACGCAGTATTTT
CDR3aa: CASSLPADRTQYF
j_gene: TRBJ2-3
d_gene: NA
v_gene: TRBV27
abundance: NA

CDR3nt: TGTGCCAGCAGCTTAGACCGCCGGACACCAGAGTACTTC
CDR3aa: CASSLDRRTPEYF
j_gene: TRBJ2-7
d_gene: NA
v_gene: TRBV7-9
abundance: NA

CDR3nt: TGTGCCATCAGTGAGCCGGGACTCCTCGGCGAGCAGTACTTC
CDR3aa: CAISEPGLLGEQYF
j_gene: TRBJ2-7
d_gene: NA
v_gene: TRBV10-3
abundance: medium-sized

CDR3nt: TGCGCCAGCAGCTTGGGGGCTAAAACTAGCACAGATACGCAGTATTTT
CDR3aa: CASSLGAKTSTDTQYF
j_gene: TRBJ2-3
d_gene: NA
v_gene: TRBV5-1
abundance: NA

CDR3nt: TGTGCCTGGAGTAGACACCGTGAAAAACTGTTTTTT
CDR3aa: CAWSRHREKLFF
j_gene: TRBJ1-4
d_gene: NA
v_gene: TRBV30
abundance: NA

CDR3nt: TGTGCCATCAGAAAACAGGTCAACACTGAAGCTTTCTTT
CDR3aa: CAIRKQVNTEAFF
j_gene: TRBJ1-1
d_gene: NA
v_gene: TRBV10-3
abundance: NA

CDR3nt: TGTGCCAGCAGTGGCGACCGGACAGGGGGCGCAAGATTTACCTACGAGCAGTACTTC
CDR3aa: CASSGDRTGGARFTYEQYF
j_gene: TRBJ2-7
d_gene: TRBD1
v_gene: TRBV6-1
abundance: few

CDR3nt: TGTGCCAGCAGCGTATCGACGACTAGCGGGGACCACAATGAGCAGTTCTTC
CDR3aa: CASSVSTTSGDHNEQFF
j_gene: TRBJ2-1
d_gene: TRBD2
v_gene: TRBV9
abundance: NA

CDR3nt: TGTGCCAGCAGCGTAGCATCCCTAGCGGGCCGCTACAATGAGCAGTTCTTC
CDR3aa: CASSVASLAGRYNEQFF
j_gene: TRBJ2-1
d_gene: TRBD2
v_gene: TRBV9
abundance: once

CDR3nt: TGTGCCAGCAGCGCCCAGCGGGGGGCCACCTACGAGCAGTACTTC
CDR3aa: CASSAQRGATYEQYF
j_gene: TRBJ2-7
d_gene: TRBD2
v_gene: TRBV7-2
abundance: NA

CDR3nt: TGTGCCATCAGTGTGGGGGGGACTGAAGCTTTCTTT
CDR3aa: CAISVGGTEAFF
j_gene: TRBJ1-1
d_gene: NA
v_gene: TRBV10-3
abundance: NA

CDR3nt: TGTGCCAGCAGCCAAGGAGGACTAGCGGGGAGGGAGCAGTTCTTC
CDR3aa: CASSQGGLAGREQFF
j_gene: TRBJ2-1
d_gene: TRBD2
v_gene: TRBV3-1/TRBV3-2
abundance: once

CDR3nt: TGTGCCAGCGAAGTAGGGGCAGGCAAAACTGGAAACACCATATATTTT
CDR3aa: CASEVGAGKTGNTIYF
j_gene: TRBJ1-3
d_gene: NA
v_gene: TRBV7-8
abundance: NA

CDR3nt: TGTGCCACCAAAACCGGGGGAAGAGAGACCCAGTACTTC
CDR3aa: CATKTGGRETQYF
j_gene: TRBJ2-5
d_gene: NA
v_gene: TRBV6-5
abundance: NA

CDR3nt: TGTGCCAGCAGCTTAGGGAGGGGGCTCGGAAACACCATATATTTT
CDR3aa: CASSLGRGLGNTIYF
j_gene: TRBJ1-3
d_gene: TRBD1
v_gene: TRBV7-2
abundance: NA

CDR3nt: TGCGCCAGCAGTGGGACTAGCGGCGGTATGGGCACAGATACGCAGTATTTT
CDR3aa: CASSGTSGGMGTDTQYF
j_gene: TRBJ2-3
d_gene: TRBD2
v_gene: TRBV5-1
abundance: NA

CDR3nt: TGTGCCAGCAGTTCTTTTAGCGCGGACTATAATTCACCCCTCCACTTT
CDR3aa: CASSSFSADYNSPLHF
j_gene: TRBJ1-6
d_gene: NA
v_gene: TRBV6-5
abundance: NA

CDR3nt: TGTGCCAGCACCAGGACTACTACGGGCACCGGGGAGCTGTTTTTT
CDR3aa: CASTRTTTGTGELFF
j_gene: TRBJ2-2
d_gene: NA
v_gene: TRBV6-5
abundance: NA

CDR3nt: TGTGCCACCAGCACCGGACTAGCGGGGGGGCGGAGAGAGACCCAGTACTTC
CDR3aa: CATSTGLAGGRRETQYF
j_gene: TRBJ2-5
d_gene: TRBD2
v_gene: TRBV15
abundance: NA

CDR3nt: TGTGCCAGCAGCTCGTGGGAGAACACAGATACGCAGTATTTT
CDR3aa: CASSSWENTDTQYF
j_gene: TRBJ2-3
d_gene: NA
v_gene: TRBV7-9
abundance: NA